Included here is one T cell receptor (beta chain) sequence, with context. What it binds is not known. Healthy donors had no documented immune events, such as infections, while sampled. This entry belongs to a study of identifying expanded T cells in peripheral blood. Broader study findings: Clone count variance between approximately two-week samples rose with total template count. Technical replicates showed about 1.2 changed clones; two weeks roughly 15; four weeks 19.

Here immunoSEQ multiplex PCR was the method, and the copy in TCRdb shows in-frame clones only, minus some. The table shows 100,000 to 150,000 clones, with approximately 86% occurring only once. The CDR3 has 15 residues. Germline-derived CDR1 and CDR2 are GTSNPN and SVGIG (reference sequence). The germline V and J ends were trimmed by 3 bases and 6 bases, with 20 bases remaining between them. The sample comprised blood. The sequence came from a person between 18 and 69 years old in good health. The chain joins TRBV30 to TRBJ1-1; D might be TRBD1 (5 bases). DNA of the CDR3: TGTGCCTGGAGCGATGGGAGAGGGGTAGGGGCTGAAGCTTTCTTT. It codes for CAWSDGRGVGAEAFF.